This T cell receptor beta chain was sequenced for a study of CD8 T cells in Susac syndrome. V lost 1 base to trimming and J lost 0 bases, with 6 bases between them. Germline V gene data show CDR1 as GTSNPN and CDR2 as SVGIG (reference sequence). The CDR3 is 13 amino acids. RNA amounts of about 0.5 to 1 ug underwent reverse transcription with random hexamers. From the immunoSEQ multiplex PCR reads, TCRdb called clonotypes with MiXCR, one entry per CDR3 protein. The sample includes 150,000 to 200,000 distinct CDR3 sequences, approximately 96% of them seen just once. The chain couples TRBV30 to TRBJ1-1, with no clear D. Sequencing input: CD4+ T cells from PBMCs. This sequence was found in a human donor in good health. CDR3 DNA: TGTGCCTGGAGTGCAATTTTGAACACTGAAGCTTTCTTT. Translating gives CAWSAILNTEAFF.